The 12 T cell receptor beta chains listed next were all sequenced from one sample in a study of T cell changes during pregnancy in multiple sclerosis. Libraries were prepared by immunoSEQ multiplex PCR; TCRdb keeps only in-frame clonotypes and omits some of them. The table lists approximately 40,000 clones, 89% of them singletons, with 11% in the top ten. The material sequenced was CD8+ T cells from peripheral blood mononuclear cells, taken in the third trimester of pregnancy. These receptors originate from a female donor with multiple sclerosis, enrolled in a pregnancy study.

This clone was picked up one time. This rearrangement joins TRBV5-1 to TRBJ2-5; TRBD1 matches 8 bases. CDR1 is SGHRS, CDR2 YFSETQ, per germline. The V and J ends lost 4 bases and 5 bases, in that order; junction bases with no gene match: 10. The CDR3 covers 15 residues. CDR3 loop: CASSPVDRGTETQYF. In DNA form, the CDR3 reads TGCGCCAGCAGCCCCGTTGACAGGGGTACTGAGACCCAGTACTTC.

This clone occurred once. V is TRBV14 and J is TRBJ1-1; D gene uncertain. The CDR3 length is 16 residues. With 0 bases removed from V and 4 bases from J, the gap between germline ends came to 15 bases. CDR1 is SGHDN, CDR2 FVKESK, per germline. CDR3 DNA: TGTGCCAGCAGCCAAGATGAGGGCCAGCTTAGCACTGAAGCTTTCTTT. Its protein is CASSQDEGQLSTEAFF.

The V and J genes are TRBV6-5 and TRBJ1-5, with D uncertain. The germline V gene has CDR1 MNHEY and CDR2 SVGAGI. This CDR3 region has 15 residues. The V gene lost 6 bases and the J gene lost 0 bases, with 12 bases spanning the gap. CDR3 sequence: CASSGLFNSNQPQHF. The CDR3 DNA follows: TGTGCCAGCAGCGGACTGTTTAATAGCAATCAGCCCCAGCATTTT.

The chain recombines TRBV25-1 with TRBJ2-4; D is possibly TRBD1 (6 bases). The CDR3 loop spans 16 amino acids. The germline gives CDR1 MGHDK, CDR2 SYGVNS. Deletions cut 3 bases from V and 2 bases from J, with 14 bases between. DNA for the CDR3: TGTGCCAGCAGTGACTCGCAGGGGAAATCCAAAAACATTCAGTACTTC. This codes for CASSDSQGKSKNIQYF. Variable domain in full (rest from reference TRBV25-1 and TRBJ2-4): EADIYQTPRYLVIGTGKKITLECSQTMGHDKMYWYQQDPGMELHLIHYSYGVNSTEKGDLSSESTVSRIRTEHFPLTLESARPSHTSQYLCASSDSQGKSKNIQYFGAGTRLSVL.

This chain connects TRBV7-2 to TRBJ2-7, with 10 nucleotides matching TRBD2. This CDR3 is 17 amino acids long. Germline assignment: CDR1 SGHTA and CDR2 FQGNSA. Trimming at V came to 4 bases and at J to 6 bases, leaving 15 bases not matched to a gene. CDR3 amino acids: CASSYPSSGGAVGEQYF. CDR3 DNA: TGTGCCAGCAGCTATCCATCGAGCGGGGGGGCCGTAGGCGAGCAGTACTTC.

The chain carries TRBV11-3 and TRBJ2-1; 7 bases align to TRBD1. J was trimmed by 4 bases and V by 5 bases; bases with no gene match: 8. Germline V gene sequence: CDR1 SGHNT, CDR2 YENEEA. This CDR3 has 15 residues. DNA for the CDR3: TGTGCCAGCAGCCCAACGACAGGGTCATACAATGAGCAGTTCTTC. Translated, it gives CASSPTTGSYNEQFF.

This chain connects TRBV6-1 to TRBJ2-7; 15 bases map to TRBD2. CDR3 length: 20 residues. The germline CDR1 and CDR2 sequences are MNHNS and SASEGT. Trimming at V came to 0 bases and at J to 0 bases, leaving 9 bases not matched to a gene. The CDR3 coding sequence is TGTGCCAGCAGTGAAGCGTTGGGGACTAGCGGGAGGAAGGGCTCCTACGAGCAGTACTTC. Its translation is CASSEALGTSGRKGSYEQYF.

This clone was counted once. J is TRBJ2-7 and V is TRBV5-1; TRBD1 might be the D (6 bases). From germline, CDR1 is SGHRS and CDR2 YFSETQ. Trimming pared 4 bases from V and 5 bases from J, leaving 16 bases between. CDR3 length equals 14 residues. CDR3 nucleotides: TGCGCCAGCAGCATTACCGGGACACCAGACGAGCAGTACTTC. Translated, it gives CASSITGTPDEQYF.

The chain couples TRBV19 to TRBJ1-2; possibly TRBD1 for D (5 bases). This CDR3 has 16 amino acids. V was trimmed by 4 bases and J by 5 bases, leaving 20 bases between them. Germline V lookup: CDR1 LNHDA, CDR2 SQIVND (reference sequence). The CDR3 bases are TGTGCCAGTAGTACCACCGGTCAGGGACTGAGGTATGGCTACACCTTC. Translating it yields CASSTTGQGLRYGYTF.

This chain connects TRBV5-1 to TRBJ2-3; D gene unclear. V was shortened by 3 bases and J by 0 bases, with 8 bases between the two germline ends. Germline assignment: CDR1 SGHRS and CDR2 YFSETQ. The CDR3 has 14 amino acids. In nucleotides, the CDR3 is TGCGCCAGCAGCTCCTTTTCTAGCACAGATACGCAGTATTTT. Encoded protein: CASSSFSSTDTQYF.

The chain combines TRBV6-1 with TRBJ1-1; D is undetermined. Germline loops: CDR1 MNHNS, CDR2 SASEGT. CDR3 length: 13 residues. Between the trimmed V and J ends, which lost 8 bases and 1 base, there was a span of 11 bases. CDR3 region: CASASGANTEAFF. The CDR3, as DNA: TGTGCCAGCGCCTCGGGTGCGAACACTGAAGCTTTCTTT.

The chain recombines TRBV7-6 with TRBJ2-3; 8 nucleotides match TRBD1. The V segment lost 6 bases and the J segment 6 bases; nucleotides outside the gene matches: 8. The CDR3 spans 14 residues. Germline V gene lookup returns CDR1 SGHVS and CDR2 FNYEAQ. CDR3 bases: TGTGCCAGCAGTCCCGACAGGGGCCCTGATACGCAGTATTTT. Protein sequence: CASSPDRGPDTQYF. Based on the CDR3 plus reference TRBV7-6 and TRBJ2-3, the full variable domain is GAGVSQSPRYKVTKRGQDVALRCDPISGHVSLYWYRQALGQGPEFLTYFNYEAQQDKSGLPNDRFSAERPEGSISTLTIQRTEQRDSAMYRCASSPDRGPDTQYFGPGTRLTVL.